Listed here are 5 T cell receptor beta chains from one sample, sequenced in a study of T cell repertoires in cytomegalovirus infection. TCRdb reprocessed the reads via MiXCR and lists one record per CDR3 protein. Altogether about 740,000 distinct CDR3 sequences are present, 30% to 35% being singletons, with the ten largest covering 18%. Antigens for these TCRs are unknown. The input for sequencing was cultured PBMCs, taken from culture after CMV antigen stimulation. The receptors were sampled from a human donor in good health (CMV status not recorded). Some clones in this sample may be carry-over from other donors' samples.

As DNA, the CDR3 is TGTGCTAGTGGTTTGGTAGTAAGGCCTGGGGCCAACGTCCTGACTTTC. Its protein product is CASGLVVRPGANVLTF. The V gene is TRBV12-5, the J gene TRBJ2-6; unclear D gene. The CDR3 contains 16 residues. Germline values: CDR1 LGHNT, CDR2 FRNRAP. Trimming took 0 bases from V and 2 from J, leaving 8 bases between them.

The CDR3 bases are TGTGCCAGTAGGGGGCTATGGGATGAGCAGTTCTTC. Translating it yields CASRGLWDEQFF. This sequence joins TRBV19 and TRBJ2-1, with D perhaps TRBD1 (5 bases). Trimming cost V 6 bases and J 8 bases, with 11 bases left between them. The CDR3 runs to 12 residues. Per the germline V gene, CDR1 is LNHDA and CDR2 is SQIVND (reference sequence).

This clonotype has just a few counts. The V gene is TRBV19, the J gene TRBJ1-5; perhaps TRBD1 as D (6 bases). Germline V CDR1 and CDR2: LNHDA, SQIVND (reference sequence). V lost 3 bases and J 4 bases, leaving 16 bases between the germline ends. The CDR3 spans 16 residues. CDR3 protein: CASSISPRGANQPQHF. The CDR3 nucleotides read TGTGCCAGTAGTATCTCCCCCCGGGGGGCAAATCAGCCCCAGCATTTT.

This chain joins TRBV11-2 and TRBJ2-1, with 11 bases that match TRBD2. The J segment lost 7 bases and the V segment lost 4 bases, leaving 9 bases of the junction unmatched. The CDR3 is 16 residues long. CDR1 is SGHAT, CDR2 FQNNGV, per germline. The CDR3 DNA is TGTGCCAGCAGCTCAATAGCGGGAGGGCCGAGGAATGAGCAGTTCTTC. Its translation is CASSSIAGGPRNEQFF.

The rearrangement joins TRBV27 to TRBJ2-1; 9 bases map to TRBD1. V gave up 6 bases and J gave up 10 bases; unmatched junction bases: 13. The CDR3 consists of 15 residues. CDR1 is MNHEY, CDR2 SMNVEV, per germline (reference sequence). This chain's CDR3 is CASRYYRDREWEQFF. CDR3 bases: TGTGCCAGCAGATATTACCGGGACAGGGAATGGGAGCAGTTCTTC.